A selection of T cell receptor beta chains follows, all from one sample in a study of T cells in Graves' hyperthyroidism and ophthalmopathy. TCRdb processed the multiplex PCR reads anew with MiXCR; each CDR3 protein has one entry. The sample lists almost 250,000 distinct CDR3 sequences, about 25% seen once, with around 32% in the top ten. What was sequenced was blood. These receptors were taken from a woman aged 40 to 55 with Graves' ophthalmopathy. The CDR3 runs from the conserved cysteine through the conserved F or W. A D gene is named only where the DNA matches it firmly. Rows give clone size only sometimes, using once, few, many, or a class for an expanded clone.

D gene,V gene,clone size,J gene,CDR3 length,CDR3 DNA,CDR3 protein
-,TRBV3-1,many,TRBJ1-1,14,TGTGCCAGCAGCCAAGTACAGGGAAAGGGTGAAGCTTTCTTT,CASSQVQGKGEAFF
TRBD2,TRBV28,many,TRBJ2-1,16,TGTGCCAGCAGACTAGCGGGAGGGCCCCGTTACAATGAGCAGTTCTTC,CASRLAGGPRYNEQFF
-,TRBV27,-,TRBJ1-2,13,TGTGCCAGCAGCTTACAGGGTGGAGATGGCTACACCTTC,CASSLQGGDGYTF
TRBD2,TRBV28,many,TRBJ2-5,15,TGTGCCAGCAGCTTAGCGAGCGGGAGGGGAGAGACCCAGTACTTC,CASSLASGRGETQYF
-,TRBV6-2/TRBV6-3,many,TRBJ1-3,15,TGTGCCAGCACCTACGGGGGGCTCGCTGGAAACACCATATATTTT,CASTYGGLAGNTIYF
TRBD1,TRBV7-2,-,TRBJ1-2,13,TGTGCCAGCAGCGACAGGGGGCTTCGAGGCTACACCTTC,CASSDRGLRGYTF
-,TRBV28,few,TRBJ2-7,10,TGTGACAGCGGGTACTACGAGCAGTCCTTC,CDSGYYEQSF
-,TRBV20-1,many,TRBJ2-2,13,TGCAGTGCTAGAGACTTCAACACCGGGGAGCTGTTTTTT,CSARDFNTGELFF
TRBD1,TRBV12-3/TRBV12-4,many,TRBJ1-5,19,TGTGCCAGCAGTTCTTTTTGGGGACAGGGCATGAGTGGCAATCAGCCCCAGCATTTT,CASSSFWGQGMSGNQPQHF
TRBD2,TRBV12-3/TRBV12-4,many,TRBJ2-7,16,TGTGCCAGCAGTTTACAGCGCGGGACTAGCGCGCCTGAGCAGTACTTC,CASSLQRGTSAPEQYF
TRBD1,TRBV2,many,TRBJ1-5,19,TGTGCCAGCAGTGAGGTTGGGGCAGGGGGCCCGCATAGCAATCAGCCCCAGCATTTT,CASSEVGAGGPHSNQPQHF
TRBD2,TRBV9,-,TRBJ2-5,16,TGTGCCAGCAGCGTGGACAGCGGGAGTTGGCCAGAGACCCAGTACTTC,CASSVDSGSWPETQYF
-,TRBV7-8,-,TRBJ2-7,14,TGTGCCAGCAGCCTCTATCGGGCAGCCTACGAGCAGTACTTC,CASSLYRAAYEQYF
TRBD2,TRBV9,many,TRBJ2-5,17,TGTGCCAGCAGCGTAGGACTAGCGGGAGGGCCCCAAGAGACCCAGTACTTC,CASSVGLAGGPQETQYF
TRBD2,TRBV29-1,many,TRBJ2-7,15,TGCAGCGTTGAACTAGCGGGATATCAAACCTACGAGCAGTACTTC,CSVELAGYQTYEQYF
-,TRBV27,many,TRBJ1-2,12,TGTGCCAGCAGTCCGGGGGGCTCTGGCTACACCTTC,CASSPGGSGYTF
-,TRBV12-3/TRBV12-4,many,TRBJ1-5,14,TGTGCCAGCAGTTCCGCATCAGGGCGGCAGCCCCAGCATTTT,CASSSASGRQPQHF
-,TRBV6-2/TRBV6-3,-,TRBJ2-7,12,TGTGCCAGCAGAACTACAGGGCACGAGCAGTACTTC,CASRTTGHEQYF
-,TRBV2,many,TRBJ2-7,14,TGTGCCAGCAGTGGACAGGGGAGGGGGTACGAGCAGTACTTC,CASSGQGRGYEQYF
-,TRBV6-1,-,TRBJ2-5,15,TGTGCCAGCAGTGAAGTGTCAGCTAGGGCCGAGACCCAGTACTTC,CASSEVSARAETQYF
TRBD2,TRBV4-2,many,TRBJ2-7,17,TGTGCCAGCAGCAGGTCCGTAGCGGGAGGCGATTTCGCCGAGCAGTACTTC,CASSRSVAGGDFAEQYF
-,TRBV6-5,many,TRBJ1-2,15,TGTGCCAGCAGTTACTCGGGGGGCTGGGATGATGGCTACACCTTC,CASSYSGGWDDGYTF
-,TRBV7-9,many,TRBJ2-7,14,TGTGCCAGCAGCTTAGGGGGCAGGGGATACGAGCAGTACTTC,CASSLGGRGYEQYF
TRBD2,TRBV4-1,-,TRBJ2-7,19,TGCGCCAGCAGCCAAGATAGAGGGACTAGCGGGAGGACCTCCTACGAGCAGTACTTC,CASSQDRGTSGRTSYEQYF
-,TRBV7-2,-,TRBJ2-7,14,TGTGCCAGCAGCTTAGTCCGGGAGAACTACGAGCAGTACTTC,CASSLVRENYEQYF
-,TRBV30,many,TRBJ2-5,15,TGTGCCTGGAGTGTTTCCCGGGGGTTCGTGGAGACCCAGTACTTC,CAWSVSRGFVETQYF